The T cell receptor (beta chain) under discussion was sequenced for a study of blood T cell repertoires in COVID-19. Looked up from germline, CDR1 is SEHNR and CDR2 is FQNEAQ (reference sequence). The CDR3 spans 18 residues. Trimming removed 2 bases from V and 0 bases from J; junction bases left unmatched: 9. Data came from immunoSEQ multiplex PCR; TCRdb stores just in-frame clones and leaves some out. Found here are about 210,000 clones, under 95% of them singletons; the top ten hold under 1.5%. The chain links TRBV7-9 to TRBJ2-3, with 9 bases that match TRBD2. Sequenced material: peripheral blood. This receptor was taken from a man aged 25-45 years with acute or convalescent COVID-19. DNA for the CDR3: TGTGCCAGCAGCTTACCCGGAAGTGGACTAGCGAGCACAGATACGCAGTATTTT. Its protein is CASSLPGSGLASTDTQYF.